This T cell receptor (beta chain) originates from a study of vaccination effects on CD4 cells after COVID-19. The CDR3 has 15 residues. In germline, CDR1 is MRHNA, CDR2 SNTAGT. Trimming pared 5 bases from V and 0 bases from J, leaving 10 bases between. This table comes from immunoSEQ multiplex PCR, and its TCRdb copy is limited to in-frame clones, with some not included. This sample has tens of thousands of clones, with around 78% found just once. On this clone itself: Its antigen is not identified.

Pools of viral peptides were used by the ViraFEST assay to expand antigen-specific CD4+ T cells ahead of sequencing. It was after approximately 11 days of culture that CD4+ T cells were isolated. As their vaccination, participants received two doses of either BNT162b2 or mRNA-1273. The material was CD4+ T cells from PBMCs cultured with HCoV-229E spike peptides, obtained after COVID-19 vaccination. The chain employs TRBV6-4 and TRBJ2-2; D may be TRBD1 (5 bases). This receptor was obtained from a human donor who received a COVID-19 vaccine. The chain's CDR3 is CASSSDSANTGELFF. The CDR3 DNA reads TGTGCCAGCAGTAGCGACAGTGCGAACACCGGGGAGCTGTTTTTT.